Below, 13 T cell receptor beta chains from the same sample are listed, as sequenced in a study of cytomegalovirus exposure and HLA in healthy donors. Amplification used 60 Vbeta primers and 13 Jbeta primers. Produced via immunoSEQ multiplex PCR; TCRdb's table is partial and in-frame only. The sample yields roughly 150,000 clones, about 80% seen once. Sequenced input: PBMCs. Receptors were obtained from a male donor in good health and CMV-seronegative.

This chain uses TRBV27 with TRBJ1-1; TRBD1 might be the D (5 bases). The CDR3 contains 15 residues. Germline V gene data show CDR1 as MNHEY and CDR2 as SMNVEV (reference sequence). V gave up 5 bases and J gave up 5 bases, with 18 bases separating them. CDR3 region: CASSPGQTVGTEAFF. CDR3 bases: TGTGCCAGCAGTCCCGGGCAGACAGTTGGTACTGAAGCTTTCTTT.

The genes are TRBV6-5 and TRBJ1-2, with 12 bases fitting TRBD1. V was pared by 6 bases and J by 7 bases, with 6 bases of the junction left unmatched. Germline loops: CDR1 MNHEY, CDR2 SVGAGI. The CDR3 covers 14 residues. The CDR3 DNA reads TGTGCCAGCAGAGGGACAGGGGGCCATTCTGGCTACACCTTC. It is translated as CASRGTGGHSGYTF.

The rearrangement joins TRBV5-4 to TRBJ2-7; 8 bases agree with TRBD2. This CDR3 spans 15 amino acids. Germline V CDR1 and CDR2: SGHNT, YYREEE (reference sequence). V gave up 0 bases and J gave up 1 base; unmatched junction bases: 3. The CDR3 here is CASSLVPGGSYEQYF. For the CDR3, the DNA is TGTGCCAGCAGCTTGGTACCGGGAGGGTCCTACGAGCAGTACTTC. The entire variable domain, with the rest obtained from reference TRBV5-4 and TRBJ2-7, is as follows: ETGVTQSPTHLIKTRGQQVTLRCSSQSGHNTVSWYQQALGQGPQFIFQYYREEENGRGNFPPRFSGLQFPNYSSELNVNALELDDSALYLCASSLVPGGSYEQYFGPGTRLTVT.

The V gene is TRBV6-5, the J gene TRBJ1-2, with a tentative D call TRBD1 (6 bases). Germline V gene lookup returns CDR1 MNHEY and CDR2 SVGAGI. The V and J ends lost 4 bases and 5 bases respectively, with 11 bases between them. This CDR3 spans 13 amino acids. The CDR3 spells CASSLDRLYGYTF. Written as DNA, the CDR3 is TGTGCCAGCAGTTTAGACAGGCTTTATGGCTACACCTTC.

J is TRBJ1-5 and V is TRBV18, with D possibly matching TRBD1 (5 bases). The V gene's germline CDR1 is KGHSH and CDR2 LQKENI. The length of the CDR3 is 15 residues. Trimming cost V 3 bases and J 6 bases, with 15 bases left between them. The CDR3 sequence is CASSPAGVPGQPQHF. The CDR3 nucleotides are TGTGCCAGCTCACCTGCGGGGGTCCCTGGTCAGCCCCAGCATTTT.

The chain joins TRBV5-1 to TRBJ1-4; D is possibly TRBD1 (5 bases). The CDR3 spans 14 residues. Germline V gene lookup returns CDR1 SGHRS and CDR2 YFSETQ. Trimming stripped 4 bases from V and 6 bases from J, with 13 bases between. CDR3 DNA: TGCGCCAGCAGCCCAACAACGGGGGATGAAAAACTGTTTTTT. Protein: CASSPTTGDEKLFF.

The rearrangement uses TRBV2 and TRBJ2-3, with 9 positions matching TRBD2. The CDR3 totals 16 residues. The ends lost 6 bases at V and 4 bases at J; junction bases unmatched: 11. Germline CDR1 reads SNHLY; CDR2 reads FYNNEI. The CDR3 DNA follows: TGTGCCAGCAGCGAAAAAACCTTAGCGGGAGCAGATACGCAGTATTTT. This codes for CASSEKTLAGADTQYF. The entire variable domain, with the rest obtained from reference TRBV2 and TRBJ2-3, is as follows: EPEVTQTPSHQVTQMGQEVILRCVPISNHLYFYWYRQILGQKVEFLVSFYNNEISEKSEIFDDQFSVERPDGSNFTLKIRSTKLEDSAMYFCASSEKTLAGADTQYFGPGTRLTVL.

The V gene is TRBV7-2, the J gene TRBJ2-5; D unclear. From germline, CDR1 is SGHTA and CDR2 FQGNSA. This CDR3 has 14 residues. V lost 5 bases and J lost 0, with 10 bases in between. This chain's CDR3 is CASSRVLYQETQYF. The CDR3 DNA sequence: TGTGCCAGCAGCAGAGTACTGTACCAAGAGACCCAGTACTTC. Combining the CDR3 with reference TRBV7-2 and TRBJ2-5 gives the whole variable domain GAGVSQSPSNKVTEKGKDVELRCDPISGHTALYWYRQSLGQGLEFLIYFQGNSAPDKSGLPSDRFSAERTGGSVSTLTIQRTQQEDSAVYLCASSRVLYQETQYFGPGTRLLVL.

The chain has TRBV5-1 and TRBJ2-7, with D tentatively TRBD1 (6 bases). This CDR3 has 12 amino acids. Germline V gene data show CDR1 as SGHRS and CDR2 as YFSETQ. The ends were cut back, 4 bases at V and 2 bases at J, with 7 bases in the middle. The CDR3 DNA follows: TGCGCCAGCAGCGAGGGGGCCTACGAGCAGTACTTC. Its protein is CASSEGAYEQYF.

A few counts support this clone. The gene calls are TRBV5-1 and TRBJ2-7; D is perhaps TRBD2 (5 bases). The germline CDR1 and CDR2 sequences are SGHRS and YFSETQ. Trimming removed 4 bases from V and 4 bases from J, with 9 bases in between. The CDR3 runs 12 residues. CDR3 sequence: CASSSGVYEQYF. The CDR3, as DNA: TGCGCCAGCAGCAGCGGCGTTTACGAGCAGTACTTC.

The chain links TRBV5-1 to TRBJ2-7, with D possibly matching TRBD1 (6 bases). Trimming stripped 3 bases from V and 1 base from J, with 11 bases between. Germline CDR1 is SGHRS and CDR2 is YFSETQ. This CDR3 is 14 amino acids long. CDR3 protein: CASSSNRDSYEQYF. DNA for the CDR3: TGCGCCAGCAGCTCAAACAGGGATTCCTACGAGCAGTACTTC.

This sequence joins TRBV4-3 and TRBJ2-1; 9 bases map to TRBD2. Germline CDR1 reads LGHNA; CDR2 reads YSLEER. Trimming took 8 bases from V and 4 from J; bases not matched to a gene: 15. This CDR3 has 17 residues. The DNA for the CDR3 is TGCGCCAGCCTACCCCCCCGGGCGGGAGGGCTTTACAATGAGCAGTTCTTC. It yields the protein CASLPPRAGGLYNEQFF.

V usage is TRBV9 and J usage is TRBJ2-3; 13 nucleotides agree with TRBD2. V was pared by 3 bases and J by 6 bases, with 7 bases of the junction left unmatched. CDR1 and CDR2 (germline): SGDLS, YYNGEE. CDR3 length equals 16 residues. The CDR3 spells CASSDTSGRAIDTQYF. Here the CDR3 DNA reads TGTGCCAGCAGCGATACTAGCGGGAGGGCCATTGATACGCAGTATTTT.